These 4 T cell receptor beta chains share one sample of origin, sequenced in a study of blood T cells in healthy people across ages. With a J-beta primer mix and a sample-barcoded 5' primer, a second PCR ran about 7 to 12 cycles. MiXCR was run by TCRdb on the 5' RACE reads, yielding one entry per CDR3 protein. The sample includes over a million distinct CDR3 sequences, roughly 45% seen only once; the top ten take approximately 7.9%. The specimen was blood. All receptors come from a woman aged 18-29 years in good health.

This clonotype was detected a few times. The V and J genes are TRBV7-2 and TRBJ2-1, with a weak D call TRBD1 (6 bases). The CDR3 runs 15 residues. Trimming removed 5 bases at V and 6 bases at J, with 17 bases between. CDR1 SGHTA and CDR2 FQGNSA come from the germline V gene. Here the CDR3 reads CASSRTVTLGNEQFF. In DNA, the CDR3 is TGTGCCAGCAGCCGGACAGTGACTCTAGGCAATGAGCAGTTCTTC.

The CDR3 here is CSARDLPGGRGANEKLFF. The CDR3 DNA reads TGCAGTGCTAGAGATCTCCCAGGGGGGCGCGGTGCTAATGAAAAACTGTTTTTT. J is TRBJ1-4 and V is TRBV20-1; 7 bases align to TRBD1. The germline V gene has CDR1 DFQATT and CDR2 SNEGSKA (reference sequence). The CDR3 length is 18 residues. Losses at the gene ends were 0 bases for V and 3 bases for J; bases not matched to a gene: 13.

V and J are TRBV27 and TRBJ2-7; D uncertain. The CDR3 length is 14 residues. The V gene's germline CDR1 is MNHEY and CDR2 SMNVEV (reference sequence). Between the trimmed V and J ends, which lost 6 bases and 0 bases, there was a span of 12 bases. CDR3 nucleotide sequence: TGTGCCAGCAGGGTCAGAGGTTTCTCCTACGAGCAGTACTTC. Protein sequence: CASRVRGFSYEQYF.

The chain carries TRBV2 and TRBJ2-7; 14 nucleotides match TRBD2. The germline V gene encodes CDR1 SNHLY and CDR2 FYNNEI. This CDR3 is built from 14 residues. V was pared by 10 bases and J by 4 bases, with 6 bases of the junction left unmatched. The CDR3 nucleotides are TGTGCCACCGAAGGGACTAGCGGGAGTTACGAGCAGTACTTC. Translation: CATEGTSGSYEQYF.